Included here is one TCR beta chain sequence, with context. Antigen specificity is unknown. V was cut by 0 bases and J by 2 bases, with 9 bases left in between. Germline CDR1 SGHRS, CDR2 YFSETQ. CDR3 length: 15 residues. The data stem from a study of shared clonotypes between healthy human individuals. Study-wide results and limits: There were few donors, and this limited the genetic and exposure-history diversity represented.

Measured with immunoSEQ multiplex PCR; TCRdb has only the in-frame clones, and not every one. The sample has about 470,000 clones; around 75% are singletons. The rearrangement joins TRBV5-1 to TRBJ1-5, with D perhaps TRBD1 (5 bases). The sample comprised PBMCs. The TCR comes from a woman aged 40 to 50 in good health. Some clones in this sample may be carry-over from other donors' samples. DNA of the CDR3: TGCGCCAGCAGCTTGGAGGGGTCTGGCAATCAGCCCCAGCATTTT. Translated: CASSLEGSGNQPQHF. Combining the CDR3 with reference TRBV5-1 and TRBJ1-5 gives the whole variable domain KAGVTQTPRYLIKTRGQQVTLSCSPISGHRSVSWYQQTPGQGLQFLFEYFSETQRNKGNFPGRFSGRQFSNSRSEMNVSTLELGDSALYLCASSLEGSGNQPQHFGDGTRLSIL.